The present entry profiles one T cell receptor (beta chain) with its context. This sample was included in a study of Graves' ophthalmopathy and Graves' hyperthyroidism. TCR beta CDR3 regions were amplified from RNA transcripts. Investigators did first-round RT-PCR with HTBI primers, then second-round multiplex PCR. TCRdb independently ran MiXCR on the multiplex PCR reads; one entry per CDR3 protein. The sample holds some 750,000 distinct CDR3 sequences, roughly two fifths seen once. CDR1 and CDR2 (germline): KGHDR, SFDVKD. Trimming at V came to 11 bases and at J to 5 bases, leaving 13 bases not matched to a gene. The CDR3 totals 16 residues.

This clonotype was obtained from an adult man with Graves' ophthalmopathy. V and J are TRBV24-1 and TRBJ1-5, with 11 bases lining up with TRBD1. Sequencing input: peripheral blood. The CDR3 reads CASMHRGQGADQPQHF. The DNA for the CDR3 is TGTGCCAGCATGCACAGAGGACAGGGGGCTGATCAGCCCCAGCATTTT.